This T cell receptor beta chain was recovered during a study of shared T cell receptors in the human thymus. Profiled with immunoSEQ multiplex PCR; TCRdb holds only in-frame clones, not every one. Altogether roughly 410,000 clones are present, over 90% being singletons, with the ten largest covering about 0.02%. The clonotype was recovered from a human donor. The source material was thymocytes.

The CDR3 DNA sequence: TGTGCCTGGAGCCTTTCCCCCGGGGAGCTGTTTTTT. Its translation is CAWSLSPGELFF. The chain recombines TRBV30 with TRBJ2-2; no definite D call. Germline V gene lookup returns CDR1 GTSNPN and CDR2 SVGIG (reference sequence). V was shortened by 3 bases and J by 6 bases, with 8 bases between the two germline ends. The CDR3 runs 12 residues.